This T cell receptor (beta chain) appears in the sequencing data of a study of regulatory T cells in long-lasting Graves disease. Time point noted: newly diagnosed GD, antithyroid drugs for less than 3 months. The authors made the TCR library using RNA they extracted from PBMCs. Construction of the TCR beta libraries employed iRepertoire HTBI primers in conjunction with Arm-PCR of CDR3 regions. TCRdb re-called the multiplex PCR reads with MiXCR, one entry per CDR3 protein. Of over 450,000 distinct CDR3 sequences in the sample, approximately 12% are singletons; the top ten hold more than 8%. Trimming took 0 bases from V and 6 from J; bases not matched to a gene: 6. CDR1 and CDR2 (germline): LGHNA, YSLEER. There are 16 residues in the CDR3. Separately, the same data were catalogued under a study of T cells in Graves' hyperthyroidism and ophthalmopathy. That report adds: Stable disease denoted Graves' hyperthyroidism without ophthalmopathy progression within 18 months. First-round RT-PCR with HTBI primers amplified the TCR CDR3 region.

The rearrangement joins TRBV4-3 to TRBJ2-2, with TRBD2 matching over 8 bases. The source is a woman in her twenties or thirties with Graves disease. The material sequenced was peripheral blood mononuclear cells (PBMCs), taken at new diagnosis, from a patient treated with antithyroid drugs. DNA of the CDR3: TGCGCCAGCAGCCAAGACCCAGCGGGAGTAGCCGGGGAGCTGTTTTTT. It codes for CASSQDPAGVAGELFF.